This TCR beta chain was sequenced for a study of EBV T-cell therapy then PD-1 blockade in nasopharyngeal carcinoma (dated by TCRdb to the early 2020s). Genomic DNA was extracted from sorted cells using the Qiagen DNeasy Kit. Deep sequencing of the TCR beta chain was done on the immunoSEQ platform. The original pipeline was this. Repertoire data analysis was performed with the immunoSEQ Analyzer software. TCRdb took this table from immuneACCESS and kept in-frame rearrangements with V and J called. Such tables lack part of the clones; where checked against another copy, unresolved V genes explain under half of the gap, and the rest is unexplained. That table supplies the V and J calls and clone size; D and trimming were determined from the DNA. The sample table records about 20,000 clones; about 88% of these occur just once. The ten largest clones add up to roughly a third of the sample. A note on this clone: This clone's antigen is unknown. Base qualities are not recorded, but no much larger clone differs from it by a single base.

The sample's time point label, decoded: 266 days after commencement of treatment, after nivolumab therapy. The treatment or condition label, read with the paper, signifies: AdE1-LMPpoly-expanded autologous EBV-specific T-cell therapy followed by anti-PD-1 nivolumab. The junction carries 18 bases between V and J, which are trimmed by 0 bases and 9 bases respectively. From the germline V gene, CDR1 is LGHNA and CDR2 is YNFKEQ. Including cysteine and phenylalanine, the CDR3 has 16 amino acids. The sequence is cut down to CDR3 DNA, 48 bases in frame from base 1. This receptor was taken from a man aged 35 to 55 with nasopharyngeal carcinoma. Sequenced here: CD8+ T cells from blood, sampled around day 250 from a patient whose treatment included autologous EBV-specific T cells and nivolumab. The chain uses TRBV4-2 and TRBJ1-5; a tentative D match to TRBD1 spans 5 bases. The DNA is as follows: TGTGCCAGCAGCCAAGATGCCTCTCAGGGATTGGGGCCCCAGCATTTT. This is translated as CASSQDASQGLGPQHF.